These 30 T cell receptor beta chains came from one sample sequenced in a study of T-cell reconstitution after alpha-beta-depleted transplantation in children. A library of TCRbeta sequences, prepared with unique molecular identifiers, was generated. In TCRdb, the PCR reads were re-called with MiXCR into one record per CDR3 protein. The table lists approximately 520,000 distinct CDR3 sequences, about 33% of them singletons. The sample consisted of PBMCs from the stem cell graft donor, taken from the stem cell graft. These receptors were collected from a human donor who donated a stem cell graft to a child with aplastic anemia.

The chain links TRBV6-5 to TRBJ1-2; D is possibly TRBD1 (5 bases). The V end lost 5 bases, the J end lost 6 bases, and 10 bases lay between the germline ends. Looked up from germline, CDR1 is MNHEY and CDR2 is SVGAGI. This CDR3 is built from 12 residues. This chain's CDR3 is CASSPQGNGYTF. The CDR3 coding sequence is TGTGCCAGCAGTCCTCAGGGAAATGGCTACACCTTC.

This clonotype was found a few times. The V call is TRBV7-2, the J call TRBJ1-6, with a possible D match to TRBD1 (6 bases). CDR3 length equals 15 residues. CDR1 SGHTA and CDR2 FQGNSA come from the germline V gene. V lost 3 bases and J lost 9, with 15 bases in between. The CDR3 DNA reads as TGTGCCAGCAGCTTCTCAGGGACAAAAGGTTCACCCCTCCACTTT. This sequence encodes CASSFSGTKGSPLHF.

Only a few counts were recorded for this clonotype. The chain uses TRBV12-3 or TRBV12-4 and TRBJ2-2, with unresolved D. The CDR3 is 15 amino acids. V dropped 2 bases and J dropped 0 bases, with 7 bases sitting between them. CDR3 region: CASSLLATNTGELFF. In nucleotides, the CDR3 is TGTGCCAGCAGTTTATTAGCCACGAACACCGGGGAGCTGTTTTTT.

This clonotype has only a few counts. The chain carries TRBV7-9 and TRBJ1-1, with 9 bases identical to TRBD1. The length of the CDR3 is 15 residues. The trim removed 6 bases at V and 7 bases at J, leaving 12 bases unmatched. The germline V gene has CDR1 SEHNR and CDR2 FQNEAQ (reference sequence). Here the CDR3 reads CASSFFPRQGGEAFF. In nucleotides, the CDR3 is TGTGCCAGCAGTTTCTTTCCTCGACAGGGGGGTGAAGCTTTCTTT. The full variable domain, in which reference TRBV7-9 and TRBJ1-1 provide the parts outside the CDR3, is DTGVSQNPRHKITKRGQNVTFRCDPISEHNRLYWYRQTLGQGPEFLTYFQNEAQLEKSRLLSDRFSAERPKGSFSTLEIQRTEQGDSAMYLCASSFFPRQGGEAFFGQGTRLTVV.

This clonotype came up a few times. The chain is built from TRBV6-5 and TRBJ2-2; D not certain. CDR1 and CDR2 (germline): MNHEY, SVGAGI. The CDR3 contains 14 residues. Trimming removed 2 bases from V and 4 bases from J, with 8 bases in between. The CDR3 DNA follows: TGTGCCAGCAGTTACGGACCCACCACCGGGGAGCTGTTTTTT. Protein sequence: CASSYGPTTGELFF.

The chain is built from TRBV20-1 and TRBJ1-3, with D uncertain. Germline V gives CDR1 DFQATT, CDR2 SNEGSKA (reference sequence). The CDR3 covers 15 residues. The V end was cut by 0 bases, the J end by 0 bases, with 9 bases between. The CDR3 spells CSARDLRNSGNTIYF. The CDR3 DNA reads as TGCAGTGCTAGAGATTTACGGAACTCTGGAAACACCATATATTTT.

This clonotype has a handful of counts. At one of its ends the junction is not consistent with the germline gene, which may arise from a read error. The V and J genes are TRBV20-1 and TRBJ2-7; no reliable D call. The CDR3 sequence is 12 residues long. Germline assignment: CDR1 DFQATT and CDR2 SNEGSKA (reference sequence). For the CDR3, the DNA is TGTGCCCCGGGCGCGCTCTCCTACGAGCAGTACTTC. Encoded protein: CAPGALSYEQYF.

There are a few counts of this clonotype. A junction end diverges from the germline sequence, so it may reflect a read error. V gene TRBV12-3 or TRBV12-4 combines with J gene TRBJ1-5; 10 bases agree with TRBD1. The CDR3 extends over 18 amino acids. As DNA, the CDR3 is TGTGCCAGCAGTCTGACAGGGGGCGGTTTTGCCGAGAATCAGCCCCATCATTTT. Translating gives CASSLTGGGFAENQPHHF.

The chain uses TRBV7-9 and TRBJ2-2; D unclear. This CDR3 has 13 amino acids. The germline CDR1 and CDR2 sequences are SEHNR and FQNEAQ (reference sequence). Deletions cut 3 bases from V and 2 bases from J, with 4 bases between. DNA for the CDR3: TGTGCCAGCAGCTTCCCAAACACCGGGGAGCTGTTTTTT. Translated: CASSFPNTGELFF.

V gene TRBV20-1 combines with J gene TRBJ2-7, with 10 bases lining up with TRBD2. V trimming: 6 bases; J trimming: 1 base; junction bases outside the gene matches: 6. The CDR3 sequence is 14 residues long. The germline V gene encodes CDR1 DFQATT and CDR2 SNEGSKA (reference sequence). Written as DNA, the CDR3 is TGCAGTGCCAAGCCACTAGCGGGATCCTACGAGCAGTACGTC. This codes for CSAKPLAGSYEQYV.

The J gene is TRBJ2-1, the V gene TRBV5-1, with TRBD2 matching 9 bases. The trim removed 4 bases at V and 1 base at J, leaving 9 bases unmatched. The CDR3 runs to 17 residues. In germline, CDR1 is SGHRS, CDR2 YFSETQ. CDR3 region: CASSDQTSGLSYNEQFF. DNA of the CDR3: TGCGCCAGCAGCGATCAGACTAGCGGACTTTCCTACAATGAGCAGTTCTTC.

This clonotype was counted a few times. V usage is TRBV10-3 and J usage is TRBJ2-5, with unresolved D. Germline V CDR1 and CDR2: ENHRY, SYGVKD. CDR3 length: 16 residues. The V end lost 0 bases, the J end lost 1 base, and 12 bases lay between the germline ends. The CDR3 bases are TGTGCCATCAGTGAGTCATTTCAGGACGGCCAAGAGACCCAGTACTTC. This encodes CAISESFQDGQETQYF.

The chain is built from TRBV7-9 and TRBJ1-2, with TRBD1 identical over 7 bases. Per the germline V gene, CDR1 is SEHNR and CDR2 is FQNEAQ (reference sequence). The CDR3 has 13 amino acids. V lost 3 bases and J lost 8; bases outside the gene matches: 6. The CDR3 protein is CASSFDRAGGYTF. DNA of the CDR3: TGTGCCAGCAGCTTCGACAGGGCCGGGGGCTACACCTTC.

V and J are TRBV20-1 and TRBJ1-2; 10 bases line up with TRBD1. The CDR3 covers 16 residues. With V trimmed by 3 bases and J by 4 bases, 11 bases remained unmatched. Germline V CDR1 and CDR2: DFQATT, SNEGSKA (reference sequence). Here the CDR3 reads CSARGTGARMPYGYTF. Here the CDR3 DNA reads TGCAGTGCTAGGGGGACAGGGGCGCGGATGCCCTATGGCTACACCTTC.

In DNA, the CDR3 is TGTGCCAGCAGCTTTGGGCGGGGAGTTGGGGCCCTCCACTTT. Its translation is CASSFGRGVGALHF. The V gene is TRBV7-2, the J gene TRBJ1-6; D is unresolved. V was pared by 3 bases and J by 14 bases, with 17 bases between. The CDR3 extends over 14 amino acids. CDR1 is SGHTA, CDR2 FQGNSA, per germline.

J is TRBJ2-1 and V is TRBV21-1; the table's D gene call, TRBD1, was not cross checked with the DNA. TRBV21-1 is reported as a pseudogene. This CDR3 spans 15 amino acids. The CDR3 loop reads CASSGWTGNLNEQFF. CDR3 DNA: TGTGCCAGCAGTGGCTGGACAGGGAATCTAAATGAGCAGTTCTTC.

Concerning this clonotype itself: A single base separates this from a much larger clone, so it may be a read error. V gene TRBV4-3 combines with J gene TRBJ1-1; D gene ambiguous. Germline CDR1 reads LGHNA; CDR2 reads YSLEER. The V end was cut by 0 bases, the J end by 7 bases, with 12 bases between. CDR3 length equals 14 residues. The CDR3 DNA reads TGCGCCAGCAGCCAAGACGAGACAAGCGTTGAAGCTTTCTTT. This codes for CASSQDETSVEAFF.

This chain links TRBV6-1 with TRBJ2-3; TRBD1 aligns across 10 bases. The germline gives CDR1 MNHNS, CDR2 SASEGT. The junction had 5 bases not matched to a gene; V was cut back by 5 bases and J by 3 bases. The CDR3 spans 15 residues. CDR3 nucleotide sequence: TGTGCCAGCAGTCGGGACAGGGGTGGTACAGATACGCAGTATTTT. This sequence encodes CASSRDRGGTDTQYF.

This chain uses TRBV6-2 or TRBV6-3 with TRBJ2-1; TRBD2 is a possible D gene (5 bases). The ends were cut back, 6 bases at V and 4 bases at J, with 16 bases in the middle. The CDR3 spans 15 residues. The germline V gene has CDR1 MNHEY and CDR2 SVGEGT. Written as DNA, the CDR3 is TGTGCCAGCAGCCAGGTTGGCGGGCAATACAATGAGCAGTTCTTC. Protein product: CASSQVGGQYNEQFF.

The J gene is TRBJ2-7, the V gene TRBV30; D assignment may be TRBD1 or TRBD2 (5 bases each). The V gene's germline CDR1 is GTSNPN and CDR2 SVGIG (reference sequence). The V end was cut by 5 bases, the J end by 5 bases, with 13 bases between. CDR3 length equals 12 residues. The CDR3 bases are TGTGCCTGGTCCGGGACCACCCACGAGCAGTACTTC. This encodes CAWSGTTHEQYF.

The rearrangement joins TRBV18 to TRBJ2-7; 7 bases map to TRBD1. J gave up 5 bases and V 4 bases, and 5 bases lay outside the gene matches. In germline, CDR1 is KGHSH, CDR2 LQKENI. The CDR3 is 13 amino acids. The CDR3 region is CASSLVQGNEQYV. The CDR3 region has the DNA TGTGCCAGCTCACTCGTACAGGGGAACGAGCAGTACGTC.

The CDR3 loop is CASSVEDRVQETQYF. The CDR3 coding sequence is TGTGCCAGCAGCGTAGAGGACAGGGTCCAAGAGACCCAGTACTTC. The V call is TRBV9, the J call TRBJ2-5, with TRBD1 matching 8 bases. V lost 0 bases and J lost 1; bases outside the gene matches: 2. This CDR3 is built from 15 residues. Germline V lookup: CDR1 SGDLS, CDR2 YYNGEE.

This sequence joins TRBV7-2 and TRBJ1-4; D is perhaps TRBD1 (5 bases). In germline, CDR1 is SGHTA, CDR2 FQGNSA. V shed 6 bases and J shed 8 bases, with 19 bases lying between them. The CDR3 is made up of 15 amino acids. The CDR3 protein is CASRLAEGSVEKLFF. CDR3 nucleotide sequence: TGTGCCAGCAGACTAGCGGAGGGGTCGGTAGAAAAACTGTTTTTT.

A few counts support this clonotype. The chain uses TRBV5-6 and TRBJ1-1, with D unclear. V shed 7 bases and J shed 1 base, with 11 bases lying between them. Germline CDR1 and CDR2: SGHDT and YYEEEE. The CDR3 sequence is 13 residues long. The CDR3 coding sequence is TGTGCCAGCGGGGTGCCCGCGAACACTGAAGCTTTCTTT. This encodes CASGVPANTEAFF.

The chain carries TRBV12-3 or TRBV12-4 and TRBJ2-1; 11 bases match TRBD2. V lost 7 bases and J lost 4; bases outside the gene matches: 9. The CDR3 consists of 16 residues. The DNA for the CDR3 is TGTGCCAGCAACTCACGACTAGCGGGGATATACAATGAGCAGTTCTTC. Translating gives CASNSRLAGIYNEQFF.

This clonotype was found many times. This chain joins TRBV5-1 and TRBJ1-4; the match to TRBD1 covers 7 bases. With V trimmed by 1 base and J by 4 bases, 7 bases remained unmatched. The CDR3 is 16 amino acids. Germline CDR1 SGHRS, CDR2 YFSETQ. Here the CDR3 reads CASSLFASGGNEKLFF. The CDR3 nucleotides read TGCGCCAGCAGCTTGTTCGCGTCAGGGGGTAATGAAAAACTGTTTTTT.

The chain has TRBV9 and TRBJ2-7; D may correspond to TRBD1 or TRBD2 (5 bases each). The germline V gene encodes CDR1 SGDLS and CDR2 YYNGEE. With 4 bases removed from V and 6 bases from J, the gap between germline ends came to 20 bases. The CDR3 has 15 residues. The CDR3 sequence is CASSLRTPWGSEQYF. CDR3 coding DNA: TGTGCCAGCAGCTTAAGGACACCCTGGGGGTCCGAGCAGTACTTC.

This clonotype has more than one count but fewer than ten. The V gene is TRBV7-3, the J gene TRBJ1-1, with TRBD1 identical over 9 bases. Germline V gives CDR1 SGHTA, CDR2 FQGTGA. The CDR3 consists of 14 residues. The trim removed 5 bases at V and 5 bases at J, leaving 6 bases unmatched. The CDR3 region has the DNA TGTGCCAGCAGCCCCGGGACAGGGTGGACTGAAGCTTTCTTT. This translates into CASSPGTGWTEAFF.

The V call is TRBV6-5, the J call TRBJ2-5; D remains ambiguous. V gave up 6 bases and J gave up 7 bases, with 9 bases separating them. This CDR3 spans 11 amino acids. The germline V gene has CDR1 MNHEY and CDR2 SVGAGI. The CDR3: CASRRSGTQYF. In DNA form, the CDR3 reads TGTGCCAGCAGGAGATCGGGGACCCAGTACTTC.

This clonotype was seen only a few times. V gene TRBV29-1 combines with J gene TRBJ2-2; TRBD2 matches 8 bases. The CDR3 has 15 amino acids. The V and J ends lost 7 bases and 0 bases, in that order; junction bases with no gene match: 7. CDR1 and CDR2 from the germline V gene are SQVTM and ANQGSEA. CDR3 nucleotide sequence: TGCAGCGCGGCCACTAGCGGAGCGAACACCGGGGAGCTGTTTTTT. This encodes CSAATSGANTGELFF.